This T cell receptor beta chain was obtained from a study of blood T cell repertoires in COVID-19. Across the whole study: Material from acute and convalescent COVID-19 was sourced from the United States, Italy and Spain.

Per the authors' pipeline: Amplification from reference gene primers served as the basis for estimated nucleated cell counts. Measured with immunoSEQ multiplex PCR; TCRdb has only the in-frame clones, and not every one. V, J and clone size reflect that table, while D and trimming were determined from the DNA. This sample has under 200,000 clones, with less than 90% found just once. This CDR3 has 14 amino acids. V gave up 1 base and J gave up 12 bases; unmatched junction bases: 7. Germline CDR1 reads MNHEY; CDR2 reads SMNVEV (reference sequence). The J gene is TRBJ2-1, the V gene TRBV27, with TRBD2 identical over 9 bases. This TCR was sampled from a man younger than 35 with active or convalescent COVID-19. The specimen was peripheral blood. The CDR3 DNA sequence: TGTGCCAGCAGTTTATTTCCTAGCGGGATTTCGCAGTTCTTC. Its translation is CASSLFPSGISQFF.